This T cell receptor beta chain was sequenced during a study of T-cell reconstitution after alpha-beta-depleted transplantation in children. As to this clonotype: Its antigen is undetermined.

Findings and limits, study-wide: Diversity and T-cell counts at one year after transplant derived mostly from new T cells. By about two months after transplant, alpha-beta T cells reportedly arose from several hundred graft clones that had expanded.

Unique molecular identifiers were incorporated when the TCRbeta library was constructed. TCRdb fed the PCR reads into MiXCR, producing one record per CDR3 protein. The sample has approximately 350,000 distinct CDR3 sequences; 15% to 20% are singletons. CDR3 length equals 13 residues. Trimming took 0 bases from V and 12 from J; bases not matched to a gene: 5. Germline-derived CDR1 and CDR2 are SGHAT and FQNNGV. Sequencing used PBMCs, mostly from graft donor cells, obtained 360 days after TCRalphabeta/CD19-depleted stem cell transplant. The chain links TRBV11-2 to TRBJ2-1, with 7 bases fitting TRBD2. The sequence was collected from a male patient between 2 and 10 years old who had a stem cell transplant for acute lymphoblastic leukemia, so the T cells may come from the graft donor. The CDR3 nucleotides read TGTGCCAGCAGCTTAGAGCGGCTAGCGGTGCAGTTCTTC. Its translation: CASSLERLAVQFF.